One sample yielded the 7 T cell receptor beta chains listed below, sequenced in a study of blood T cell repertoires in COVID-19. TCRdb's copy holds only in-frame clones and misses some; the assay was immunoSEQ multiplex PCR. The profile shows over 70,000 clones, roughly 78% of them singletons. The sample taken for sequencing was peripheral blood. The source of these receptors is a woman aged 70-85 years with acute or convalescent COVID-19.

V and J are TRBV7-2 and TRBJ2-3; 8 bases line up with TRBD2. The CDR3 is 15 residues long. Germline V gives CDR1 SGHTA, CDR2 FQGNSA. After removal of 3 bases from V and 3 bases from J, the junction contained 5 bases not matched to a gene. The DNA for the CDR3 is TGTGCCAGCAGCTTCGGGGGGGCCGGGACAGATACGCAGTATTTT. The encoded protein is CASSFGGAGTDTQYF. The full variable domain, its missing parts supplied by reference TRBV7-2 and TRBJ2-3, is GAGVSQSPSNKVTEKGKDVELRCDPISGHTALYWYRQSLGQGLEFLIYFQGNSAPDKSGLPSDRFSAERTGGSVSTLTIQRTQQEDSAVYLCASSFGGAGTDTQYFGPGTRLTVL.

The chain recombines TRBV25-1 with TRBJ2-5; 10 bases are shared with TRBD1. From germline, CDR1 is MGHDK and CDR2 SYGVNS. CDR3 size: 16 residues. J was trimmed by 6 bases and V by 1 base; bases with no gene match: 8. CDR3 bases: TGTGCCAGCAGTGAATCGGGGACAGGGGTTATAAAGACCCAGTACTTC. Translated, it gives CASSESGTGVIKTQYF.

Here the CDR3 reads CASTYDGGIADEQFF. The CDR3, as DNA: TGTGCCAGCACCTACGACGGGGGGATTGCAGATGAGCAGTTCTTC. The chain combines TRBV9 with TRBJ2-1, with 7 bases matching TRBD2. The germline CDR1 and CDR2 sequences are SGDLS and YYNGEE. The V and J ends lost 6 bases and 8 bases, in that order; junction bases with no gene match: 14. This CDR3 comprises 15 residues. Full variable domain (remainder filled in from reference TRBV9 and TRBJ2-1): DSGVTQTPKHLITATGQRVTLRCSPRSGDLSVYWYQQSLDQGLQFLIQYYNGEERAKGNILERFSAQQFPDLHSELNLSSLELGDSALYFCASTYDGGIADEQFFGPGTRLTVL.

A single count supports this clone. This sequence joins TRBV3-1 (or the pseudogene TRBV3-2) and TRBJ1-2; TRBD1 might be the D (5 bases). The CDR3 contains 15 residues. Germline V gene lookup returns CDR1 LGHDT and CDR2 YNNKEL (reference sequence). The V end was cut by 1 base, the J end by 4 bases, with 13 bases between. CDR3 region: CASSQVAGSTYGYTF. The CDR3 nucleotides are TGTGCCAGCAGCCAAGTTGCAGGGTCAACCTATGGCTACACCTTC.

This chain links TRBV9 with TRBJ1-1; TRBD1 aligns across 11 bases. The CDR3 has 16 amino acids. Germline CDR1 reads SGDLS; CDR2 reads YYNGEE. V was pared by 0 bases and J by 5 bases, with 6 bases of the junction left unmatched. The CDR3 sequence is CASSVGQGTGGTEAFF. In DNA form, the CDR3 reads TGTGCCAGCAGCGTAGGGCAGGGGACAGGGGGTACTGAAGCTTTCTTT.

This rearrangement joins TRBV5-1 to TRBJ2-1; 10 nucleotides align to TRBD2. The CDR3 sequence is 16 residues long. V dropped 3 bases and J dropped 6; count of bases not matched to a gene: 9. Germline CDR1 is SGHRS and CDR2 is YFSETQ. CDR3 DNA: TGCGCCAGCAGCTCCGTACCTAGCGGGAGAGGCAATGAGCAGTTCTTC. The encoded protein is CASSSVPSGRGNEQFF. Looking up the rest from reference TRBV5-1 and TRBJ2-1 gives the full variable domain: KAGVTQTPRYLIKTRGQQVTLSCSPISGHRSVSWYQQTPGQGLQFLFEYFSETQRNKGNFPGRFSGRQFSNSRSEMNVSTLELGDSALYLCASSSVPSGRGNEQFFGPGTRLTVL.

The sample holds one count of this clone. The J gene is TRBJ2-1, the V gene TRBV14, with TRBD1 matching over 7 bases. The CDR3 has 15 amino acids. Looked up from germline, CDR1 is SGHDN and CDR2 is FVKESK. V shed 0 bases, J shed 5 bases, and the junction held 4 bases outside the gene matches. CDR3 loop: CASSQDRQGHNEQFF. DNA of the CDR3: TGTGCCAGCAGCCAAGATCGACAGGGACACAATGAGCAGTTCTTC.